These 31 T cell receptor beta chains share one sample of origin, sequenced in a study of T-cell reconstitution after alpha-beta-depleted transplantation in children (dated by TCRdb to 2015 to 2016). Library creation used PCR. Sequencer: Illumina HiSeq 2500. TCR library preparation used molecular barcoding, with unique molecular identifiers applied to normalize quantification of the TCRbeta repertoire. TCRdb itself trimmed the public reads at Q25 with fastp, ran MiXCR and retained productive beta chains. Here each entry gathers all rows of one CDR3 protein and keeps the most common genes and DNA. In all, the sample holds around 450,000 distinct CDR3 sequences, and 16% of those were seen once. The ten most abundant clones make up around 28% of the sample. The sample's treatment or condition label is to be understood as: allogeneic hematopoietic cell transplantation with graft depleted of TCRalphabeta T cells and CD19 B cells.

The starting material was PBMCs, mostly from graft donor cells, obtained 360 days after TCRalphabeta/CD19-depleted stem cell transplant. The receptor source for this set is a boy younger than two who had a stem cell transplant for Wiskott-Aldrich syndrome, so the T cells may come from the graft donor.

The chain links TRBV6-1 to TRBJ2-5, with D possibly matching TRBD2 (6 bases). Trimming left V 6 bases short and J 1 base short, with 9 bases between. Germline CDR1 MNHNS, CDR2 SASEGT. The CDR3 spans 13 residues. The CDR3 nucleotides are TGTGCCAGCAGAAGACTAGTCCAAGAGACCCAGTACTTC. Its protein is CASRRLVQETQYF.

The CDR3 bases are TGCGCCAGCAGCTTGAGTCCAGGGATGAACACTGAAGCTTTCTTT. As protein: CASSLSPGMNTEAFF. The chain uses TRBV5-1 and TRBJ1-1; D might be TRBD1 (5 bases). The V end was cut by 1 base, the J end by 0 bases, with 10 bases between. CDR1 and CDR2 (germline): SGHRS, YFSETQ. The CDR3 is 15 residues long.

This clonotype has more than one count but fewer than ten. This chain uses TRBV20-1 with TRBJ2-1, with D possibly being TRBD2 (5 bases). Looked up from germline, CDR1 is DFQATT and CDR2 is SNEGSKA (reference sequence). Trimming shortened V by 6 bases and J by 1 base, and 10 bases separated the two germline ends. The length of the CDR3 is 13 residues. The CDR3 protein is CSATGLSYNEQFF. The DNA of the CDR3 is TGCAGTGCAACTGGACTTTCCTACAATGAGCAGTTCTTC.

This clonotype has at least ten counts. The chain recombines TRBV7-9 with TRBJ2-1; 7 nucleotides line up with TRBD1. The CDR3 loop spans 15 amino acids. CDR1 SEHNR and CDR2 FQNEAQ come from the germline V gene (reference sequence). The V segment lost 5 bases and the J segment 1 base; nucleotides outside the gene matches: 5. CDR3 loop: CASSEQGTSYNEQFF. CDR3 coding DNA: TGTGCCAGCAGCGAACAGGGGACGTCCTACAATGAGCAGTTCTTC.

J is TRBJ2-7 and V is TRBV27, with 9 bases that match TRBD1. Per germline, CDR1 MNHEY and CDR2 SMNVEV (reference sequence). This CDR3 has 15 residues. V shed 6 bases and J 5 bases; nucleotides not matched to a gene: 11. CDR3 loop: CASSRAGTGSHEQYF. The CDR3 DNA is TGTGCCAGCAGCCGGGCTGGGACAGGGTCCCACGAGCAGTACTTC.

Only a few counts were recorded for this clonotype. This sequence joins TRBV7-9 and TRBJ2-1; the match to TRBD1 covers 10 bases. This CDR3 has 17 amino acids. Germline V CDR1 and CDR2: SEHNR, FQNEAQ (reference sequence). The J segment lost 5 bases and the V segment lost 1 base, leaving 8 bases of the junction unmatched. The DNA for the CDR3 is TGTGCCAGCAGCTTAGGAGGTGGGACAGGGGTGAACAATGAGCAGTTCTTC. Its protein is CASSLGGGTGVNNEQFF.

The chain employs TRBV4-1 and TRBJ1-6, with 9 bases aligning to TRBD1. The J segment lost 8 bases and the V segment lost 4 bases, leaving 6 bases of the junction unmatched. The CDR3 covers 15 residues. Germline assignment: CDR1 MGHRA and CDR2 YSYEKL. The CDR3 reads CASSLRGDRDSPLHF. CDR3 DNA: TGCGCCAGCAGCCTCCGAGGGGACAGGGATTCACCCCTCCACTTT.

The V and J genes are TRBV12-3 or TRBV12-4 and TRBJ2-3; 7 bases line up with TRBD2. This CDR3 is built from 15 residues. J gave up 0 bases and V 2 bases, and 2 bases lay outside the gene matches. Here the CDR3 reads CASSLPGGSTDTQYF. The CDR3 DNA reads TGTGCCAGCAGTTTACCGGGAGGCAGCACAGATACGCAGTATTTT.

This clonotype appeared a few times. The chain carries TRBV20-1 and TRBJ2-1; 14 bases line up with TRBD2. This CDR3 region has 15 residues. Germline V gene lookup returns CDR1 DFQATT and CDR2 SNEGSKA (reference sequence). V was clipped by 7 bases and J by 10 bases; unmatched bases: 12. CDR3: CSGDAGLAGDGEQFF. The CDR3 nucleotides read TGCAGTGGGGATGCGGGACTAGCGGGAGATGGGGAGCAGTTCTTC.

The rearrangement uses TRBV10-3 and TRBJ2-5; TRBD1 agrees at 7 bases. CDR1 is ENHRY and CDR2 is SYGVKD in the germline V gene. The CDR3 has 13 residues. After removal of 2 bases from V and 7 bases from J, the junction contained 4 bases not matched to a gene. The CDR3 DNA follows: TGTGCCATCAGTGAGCCCAGGGGGACGACCCAGTACTTC. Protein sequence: CAISEPRGTTQYF.

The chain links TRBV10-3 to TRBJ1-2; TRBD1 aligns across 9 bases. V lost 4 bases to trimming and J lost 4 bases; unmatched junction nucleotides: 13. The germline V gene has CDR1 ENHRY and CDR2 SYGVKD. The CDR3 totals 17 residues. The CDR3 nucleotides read TGTGCCATCAGTGGCCGCCGACTTGGACAGGGGAGCTATGGCTACACCTTC. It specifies CAISGRRLGQGSYGYTF.

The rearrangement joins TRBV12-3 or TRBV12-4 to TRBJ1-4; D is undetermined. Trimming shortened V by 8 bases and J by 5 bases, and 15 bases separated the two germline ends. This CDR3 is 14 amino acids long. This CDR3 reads CASSDPPGNEKLFF. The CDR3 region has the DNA TGTGCCAGCTCCGATCCCCCCGGCAATGAAAAACTGTTTTTT.

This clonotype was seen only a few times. In DNA form, the CDR3 reads TGTGCCAGCAGTTTTGGGGTGGGCCACAGGTACGAGCAGTACTTC. Its translation: CASSFGVGHRYEQYF. The chain carries TRBV12-3 or TRBV12-4 and TRBJ2-7; tentatively, D is TRBD1 (5 bases). V was clipped by 3 bases and J by 4 bases, with 16 bases between them. The CDR3 runs 15 residues.

In DNA, the CDR3 is TGTGCCAGCAGCCAAGGCCCAGGGTCTACTAACTACGAGCAGTACTTC. It translates to CASSQGPGSTNYEQYF. The V and J genes are TRBV3-1 and TRBJ2-7; D is perhaps TRBD1 (5 bases). CDR3 length: 16 amino acids. Per the germline V gene, CDR1 is LGHDT and CDR2 is YNNKEL (reference sequence). With 1 base removed from V and 3 bases from J, the gap between germline ends came to 16 bases.

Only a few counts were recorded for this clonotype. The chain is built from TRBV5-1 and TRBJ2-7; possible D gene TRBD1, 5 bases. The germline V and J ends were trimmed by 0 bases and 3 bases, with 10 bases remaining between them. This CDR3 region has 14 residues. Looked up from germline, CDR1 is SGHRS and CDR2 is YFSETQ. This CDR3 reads CASSLEPGIYEQYF. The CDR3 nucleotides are TGCGCCAGCAGCTTGGAGCCAGGGATCTACGAGCAGTACTTC.

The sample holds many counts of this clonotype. CDR3 residues: CSAKGNDNSPLHF. The CDR3 DNA reads TGCAGTGCTAAGGGGAACGATAATTCACCCCTCCACTTT. The chain recombines TRBV20-1 with TRBJ1-6; D possibly corresponds to TRBD1 (5 bases). Germline values: CDR1 DFQATT, CDR2 SNEGSKA (reference sequence). The CDR3 length is 13 residues. V lost 4 bases, J lost 5 bases, and 9 bases lay in between.

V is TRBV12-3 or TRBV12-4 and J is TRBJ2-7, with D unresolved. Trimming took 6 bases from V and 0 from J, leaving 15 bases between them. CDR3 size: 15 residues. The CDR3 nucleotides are TGTGCCAGCAGCTTTGTCCTCACGAGCTCCTACGAGCAGTACTTC. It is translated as CASSFVLTSSYEQYF.

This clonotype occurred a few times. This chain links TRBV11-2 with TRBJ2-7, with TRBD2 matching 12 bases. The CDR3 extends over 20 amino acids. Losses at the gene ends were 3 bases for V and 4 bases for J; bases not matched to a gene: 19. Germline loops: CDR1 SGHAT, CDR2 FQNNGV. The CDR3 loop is CASSFYPTSGGTYRGYEQYF. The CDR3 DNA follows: TGTGCCAGCAGCTTTTACCCCACTAGCGGGGGGACCTATCGGGGTTACGAGCAGTACTTC. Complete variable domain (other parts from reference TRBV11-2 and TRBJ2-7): EAGVAQSPRYKIIEKRQSVAFWCNPISGHATLYWYQQILGQGPKLLIQFQNNGVVDDSQLPKDRFSAERLKGVDSTLKIQPAKLEDSAVYLCASSFYPTSGGTYRGYEQYFGPGTRLTVT.

The DNA for the CDR3 is TGTGCCAGCAGCGTAGTCCCTAGCGCTTACAATGAGCAGTTCTTC. It specifies CASSVVPSAYNEQFF. The rearrangement joins TRBV9 to TRBJ2-1; tentative D call: TRBD2 (6 bases). The CDR3 length is 15 residues. Germline V gene data show CDR1 as SGDLS and CDR2 as YYNGEE. V was cut by 0 bases and J by 4 bases, with 11 bases left in between.

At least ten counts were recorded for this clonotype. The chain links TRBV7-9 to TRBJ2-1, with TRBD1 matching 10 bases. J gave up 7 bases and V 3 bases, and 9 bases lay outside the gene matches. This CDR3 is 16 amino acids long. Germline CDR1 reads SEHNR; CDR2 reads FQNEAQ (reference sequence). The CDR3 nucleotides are TGTGCCAGCAGCTTCCGGCGGACAGGGGGGAGGAATGAGCAGTTCTTC. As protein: CASSFRRTGGRNEQFF.

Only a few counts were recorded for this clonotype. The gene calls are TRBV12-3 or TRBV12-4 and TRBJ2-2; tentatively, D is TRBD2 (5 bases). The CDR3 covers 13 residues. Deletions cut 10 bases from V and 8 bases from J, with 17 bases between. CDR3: CATQRGSGGELFF. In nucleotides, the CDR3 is TGTGCCACTCAACGGGGATCCGGGGGGGAGCTGTTTTTT.

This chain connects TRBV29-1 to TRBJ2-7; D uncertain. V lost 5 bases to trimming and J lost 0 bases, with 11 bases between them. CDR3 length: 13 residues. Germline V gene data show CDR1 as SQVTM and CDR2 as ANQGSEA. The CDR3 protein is CSVLLACSYEQYF. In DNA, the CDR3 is TGCAGCGTTCTGCTGGCCTGCTCCTACGAGCAGTACTTC.

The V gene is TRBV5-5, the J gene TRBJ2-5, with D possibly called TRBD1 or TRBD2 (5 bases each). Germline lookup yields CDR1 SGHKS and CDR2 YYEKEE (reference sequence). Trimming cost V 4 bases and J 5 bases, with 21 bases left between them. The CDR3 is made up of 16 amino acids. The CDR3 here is CASSTYGARAAETQYF. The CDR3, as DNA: TGTGCCAGCAGCACGTACGGGGCCCGGGCTGCCGAGACCCAGTACTTC.

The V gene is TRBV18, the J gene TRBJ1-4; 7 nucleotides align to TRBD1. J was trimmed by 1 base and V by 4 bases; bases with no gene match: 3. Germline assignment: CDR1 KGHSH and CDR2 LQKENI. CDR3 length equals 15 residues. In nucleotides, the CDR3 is TGTGCCAGCTCACTCCGACAGGGAACTAATGAAAAACTGTTTTTT. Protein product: CASSLRQGTNEKLFF.

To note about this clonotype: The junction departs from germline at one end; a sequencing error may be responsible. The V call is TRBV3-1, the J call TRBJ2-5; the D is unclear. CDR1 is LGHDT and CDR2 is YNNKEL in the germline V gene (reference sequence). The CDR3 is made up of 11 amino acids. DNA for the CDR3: TGTGCCAGCAGTCAAGCGAGTGCTCAGTACTTC. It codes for CASSQASAQYF.

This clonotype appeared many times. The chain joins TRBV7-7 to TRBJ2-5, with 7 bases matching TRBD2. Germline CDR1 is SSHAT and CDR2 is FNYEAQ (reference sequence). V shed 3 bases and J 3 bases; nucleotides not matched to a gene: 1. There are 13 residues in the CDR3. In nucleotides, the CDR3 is TGTGCCAGCAGCTTTGCGGGGGAAGAGACCCAGTACTTC. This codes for CASSFAGEETQYF.

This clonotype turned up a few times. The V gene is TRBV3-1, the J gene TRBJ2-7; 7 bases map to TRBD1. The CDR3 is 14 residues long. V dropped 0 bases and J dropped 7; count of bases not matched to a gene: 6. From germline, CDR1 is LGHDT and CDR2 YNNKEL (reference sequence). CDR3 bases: TGTGCCAGCAGCCAAGAACAGGGGACGAGGGAGCAGTACTTC. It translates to CASSQEQGTREQYF.

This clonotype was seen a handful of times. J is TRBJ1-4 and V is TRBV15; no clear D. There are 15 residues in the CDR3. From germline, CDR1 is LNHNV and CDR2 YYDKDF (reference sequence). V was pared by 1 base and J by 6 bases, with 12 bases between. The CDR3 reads CATSRVRSKDEKLFF. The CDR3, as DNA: TGTGCCACCAGCAGAGTTCGGTCTAAGGATGAAAAACTGTTTTTT.

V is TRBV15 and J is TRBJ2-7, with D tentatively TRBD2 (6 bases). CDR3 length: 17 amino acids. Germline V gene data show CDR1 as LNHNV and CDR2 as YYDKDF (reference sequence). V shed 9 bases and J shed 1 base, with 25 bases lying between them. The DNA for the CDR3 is TGTGCCACGTCAGAGGGACTTTTTGGGTGGGGTTCCTACGAGCAGTACTTC. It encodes CATSEGLFGWGSYEQYF.

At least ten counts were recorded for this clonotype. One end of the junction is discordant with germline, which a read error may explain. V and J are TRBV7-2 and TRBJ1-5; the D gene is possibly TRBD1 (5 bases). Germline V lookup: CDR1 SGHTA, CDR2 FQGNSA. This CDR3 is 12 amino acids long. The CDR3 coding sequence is TGTGCCAGCAGCCTAGCAGGGCAGCCCCAGCATTTT. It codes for CASSLAGQPQHF. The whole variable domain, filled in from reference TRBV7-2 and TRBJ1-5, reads GAGVSQSPSNKVTEKGKDVELRCDPISGHTALYWYRQSLGQGLEFLIYFQGNSAPDKSGLPSDRFSAERTGGSVSTLTIQRTQQEDSAVYLCASSLAGQPQHFGDGTRLSIL.

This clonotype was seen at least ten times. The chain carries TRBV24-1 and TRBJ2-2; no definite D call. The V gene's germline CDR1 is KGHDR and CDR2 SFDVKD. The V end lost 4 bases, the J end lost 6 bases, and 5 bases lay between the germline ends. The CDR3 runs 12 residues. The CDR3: CATSDRPGELFF. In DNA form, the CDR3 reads TGTGCCACCAGTGACCGACCCGGGGAGCTGTTTTTT.